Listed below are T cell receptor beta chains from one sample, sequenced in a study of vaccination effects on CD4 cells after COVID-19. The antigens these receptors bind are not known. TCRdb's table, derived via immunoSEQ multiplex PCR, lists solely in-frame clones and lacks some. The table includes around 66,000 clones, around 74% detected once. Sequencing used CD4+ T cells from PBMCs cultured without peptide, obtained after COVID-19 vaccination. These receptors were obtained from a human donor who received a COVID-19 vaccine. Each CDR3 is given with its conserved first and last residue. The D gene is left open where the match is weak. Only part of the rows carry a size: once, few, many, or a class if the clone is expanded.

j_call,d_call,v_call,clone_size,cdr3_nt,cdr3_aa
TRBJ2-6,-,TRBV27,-,TGTGCCAGCGCCCCGACAGCCTTCTCTGGGGCCAACGTCCTGACTTTC,CASAPTAFSGANVLTF
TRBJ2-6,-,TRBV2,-,TGTGCCAGCAGTATTACCTCTGGGGCCAACGTCCTGACTTTC,CASSITSGANVLTF
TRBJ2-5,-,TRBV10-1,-,TGCGCCAGCAGTGGAGGTTCGGGCAACCAAGAGACCCAGTACTTC,CASSGGSGNQETQYF
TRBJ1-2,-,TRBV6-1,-,TGTGCCAGCAGTGAAGCTCTCGGCAACTATGGCTACACCTTC,CASSEALGNYGYTF
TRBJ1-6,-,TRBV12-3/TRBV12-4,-,TGTGCCAGCAGGACGACTAGTGATTCACCCCTCCACTTT,CASRTTSDSPLHF
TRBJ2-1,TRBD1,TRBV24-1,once,TGTGCCACCAGTGACGTGACAGGGATTTCCCACAATGAGCAGTTCTTC,CATSDVTGISHNEQFF
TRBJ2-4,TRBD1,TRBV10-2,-,TGCGCCAGCAGGGGACCGGGACAGGGGGACATTCAGTACTTC,CASRGPGQGDIQYF
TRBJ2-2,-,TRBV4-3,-,TGCGCCAGCAGCCTTCCCGTAGGGGCCGCTACGAACACCGGGGAGCTGTTTTTT,CASSLPVGAATNTGELFF
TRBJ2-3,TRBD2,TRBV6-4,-,TGTGCCAGCAGTATTGGTTCTTACGGACTAGCGGGGGCCCTCACAGATACGCAGTATTTT,CASSIGSYGLAGALTDTQYF
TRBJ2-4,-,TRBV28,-,TGTGCCAGCAGCCCCCGCGGTTATCTAGCCAAAAACATTCAGTACTTC,CASSPRGYLAKNIQYF
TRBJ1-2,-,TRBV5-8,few,TGTGCCAGCAGCTTGGTTGGGACTGATTATGGCTACACCTTC,CASSLVGTDYGYTF
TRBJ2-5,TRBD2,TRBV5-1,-,TGCGCCAGCAGCTTGGCTTCGCGGGGGGGCCAAGAGACCCAGTACTTC,CASSLASRGGQETQYF
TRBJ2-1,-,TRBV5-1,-,TGCGCCAGCAGCTTGGTGGGCAGCGACAATGAGCAGTTCTTC,CASSLVGSDNEQFF
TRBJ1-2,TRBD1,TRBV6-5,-,TGTGCCAGCAGTTACTCAGGAGGGCAGGGGGGGGGCTACACCTTC,CASSYSGGQGGGYTF
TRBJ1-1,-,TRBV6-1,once,TGTGCCAGCAGTTTGCGAGAGGCCACTGAAGCTTTCTTT,CASSLREATEAFF
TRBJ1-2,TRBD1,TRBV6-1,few,TGTGCCAGCAGTGAATTGACAGGGGCAAGATATGGCTACACCTTC,CASSELTGARYGYTF
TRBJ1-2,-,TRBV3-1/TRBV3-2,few,TGTGCCAGCAGCCAAGGAGCGGGGGTGTATGGCTACACCTTC,CASSQGAGVYGYTF
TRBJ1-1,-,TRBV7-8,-,TGTGCCAGCAGCTTAGTGTACCGGGGATGGGAGTCGGCTTTCTTT,CASSLVYRGWESAFF
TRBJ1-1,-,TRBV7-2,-,TGTGCCAGCAGTTCCTATGGGACTGAAGCTTTCTTT,CASSSYGTEAFF
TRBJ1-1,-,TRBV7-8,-,TGTGCCAGCAGCTTTGTGGAATTAAGCACTGAAGCTTTCTTT,CASSFVELSTEAFF
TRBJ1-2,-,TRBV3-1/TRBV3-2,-,TGTGCCAGCAGCCAAGGCAGGAACTATGGCTACACCTTC,CASSQGRNYGYTF
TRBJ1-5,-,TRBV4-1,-,TGCGCCAGCAGCCAGGTACAGGCGTCCAATCAGCCCCAGCATTTT,CASSQVQASNQPQHF
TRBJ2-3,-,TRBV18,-,TGTGCCAGCTCACCACTTCAAGATACGCAGTATTTT,CASSPLQDTQYF
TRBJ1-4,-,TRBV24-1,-,TGTGCCACCAGTGATTCAAGGCCCAATGAAAAACTGTTTTTT,CATSDSRPNEKLFF
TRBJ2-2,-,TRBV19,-,TGTGCCAGTAGAGGACAGCTTTACACCGGGGAGCTGTTTTTT,CASRGQLYTGELFF
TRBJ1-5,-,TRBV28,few,TGTGCCAGCAGTTTTTTAGTCGGTCAGCCCCAGCATTTT,CASSFLVGQPQHF
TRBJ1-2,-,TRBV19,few,TGTGCCAGTTGGGAACCGAGGGGTATCGACCTGAACGGCTACACCTTC,CASWEPRGIDLNGYTF
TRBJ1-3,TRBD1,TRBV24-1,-,TGTGCCACCAGTGATCCCAGGGGGTCCGGAAACACCATATATTTT,CATSDPRGSGNTIYF
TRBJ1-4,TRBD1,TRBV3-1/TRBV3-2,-,TGTGCCAGCAGACGAAACAGGGGCCTTAATGAAAAACTGTTTTTT,CASRRNRGLNEKLFF
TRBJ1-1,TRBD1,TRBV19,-,TGTGCCAGCAGACGGGGGGACAGTATGAACACTGAAGCTTTCTTT,CASRRGDSMNTEAFF
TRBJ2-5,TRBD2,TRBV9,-,TGTGCCAGCAGCGTAGGATTCGGAGCGGGGGGGATCGAGACCCAGTACTTC,CASSVGFGAGGIETQYF
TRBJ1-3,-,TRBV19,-,TGTGCCAGTAGTATTAGGAGCGTCTCTGGAAACACCATATATTTT,CASSIRSVSGNTIYF
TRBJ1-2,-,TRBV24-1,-,TGTGCCACCAGTGGAGGTCCCGCCGGCTACACCTTC,CATSGGPAGYTF